This record looks at one T cell receptor beta chain sequence and its context. The germline V gene has CDR1 SGHRS and CDR2 YFSETQ. This CDR3 has 16 amino acids. The ends were cut back, 4 bases at V and 5 bases at J, with 21 bases in the middle. Original processing methods: Amplification with reference gene primers provided the estimates of nucleated cell counts. The data were produced by immunoSEQ multiplex PCR, yet TCRdb's version contains in-frame clones alone and is incomplete. V, J and clone size are those of that table, while D and trimming were read from the DNA. The sample lists around 260,000 clones, less than 90% occurring once. This specimen belongs to a study of blood T cell repertoires in COVID-19.

The sequenced material came from peripheral blood. This TCR was sampled from a man aged 55 to 70 who had recovered from COVID-19. The V call is TRBV5-1, the J call TRBJ2-5, with D perhaps TRBD2 (6 bases). The DNA for the CDR3 is TGCGCCAGCAGCGCAAGCCCCGGGGGATCCCGGGAGACCCAGTACTTC. It codes for CASSASPGGSRETQYF. Looking up the rest from reference TRBV5-1 and TRBJ2-5 gives the full variable domain: KAGVTQTPRYLIKTRGQQVTLSCSPISGHRSVSWYQQTPGQGLQFLFEYFSETQRNKGNFPGRFSGRQFSNSRSEMNVSTLELGDSALYLCASSASPGGSRETQYFGPGTRLLVL.